Listed below are T cell receptor beta chains from one sample, sequenced in a study of human T cells and chemical hapten exposure. TCRdb independently ran MiXCR on the RACE reads; one entry per CDR3 protein. This sample has 380,000 or so distinct CDR3 sequences; about 5% occur once, and the top ten carry around 8.8%. Sequences were derived from whole blood, sampled in connection with sensitization to the hapten diphenylcyclopropenone (DPC). The source of these receptors is a woman between 18 and 29 years old with alopecia areata. Some clones in this sample may be carry-over from other donors' samples. Each CDR3 is given with its conserved first and last residue. D genes are given only for firm matches. The listing skips clone size in some rows; elsewhere it reads once, few, many or a size class.

d_call	v_call	clone_size	j_call	cdr3_nt	cdr3_aa
TRBD1	TRBV5-1	-	TRBJ2-1	TGCGCCAGCAGACCCACCGGGACAGGCAACTACAATGAGCAGTTCTTC	CASRPTGTGNYNEQFF
-	TRBV7-2	-	TRBJ2-7	TGTGCCAGCAGCTTAAGCCAGTACGAGCAGTACTTC	CASSLSQYEQYF
TRBD2	TRBV20-1	many	TRBJ2-7	TGCAGTGCCCAAATGCGAGCGGGGGGGACATTAGAGCAGTACTTC	CSAQMRAGGTLEQYF
-	TRBV6-2/TRBV6-3	many	TRBJ2-1	TGTGCCAGCAGCACCGAACCACAGGATGAGCAGTTCTTC	CASSTEPQDEQFF
-	TRBV4-3	many	TRBJ1-2	TGCGCCAGCAGCCAAGTAGGGGACACTAACTATGGCTACACCTTC	CASSQVGDTNYGYTF
-	TRBV28	many	TRBJ1-5	TGTGCCAGCAGTTATGTGCTGGTGGACAGCCTTCGCAATCAGCCCCAGCATTTT	CASSYVLVDSLRNQPQHF
-	TRBV5-1	few	TRBJ1-2	TGCGCCAGCAGCTTGGCCGCTCCGGCTAACTATGGCTACACCTTC	CASSLAAPANYGYTF
-	TRBV9	many	TRBJ1-4	TGTGCCAGCAGCGCCGGGGCAGGGAGGGAAATCGAAAAACTGTTTTTT	CASSAGAGREIEKLFF
-	TRBV6-5	many	TRBJ2-2	TGTGCCAGCACTCCTCGGTTCGTGAATCCCGGGGAGCTGTTTTTT	CASTPRFVNPGELFF
TRBD1	TRBV18	-	TRBJ2-4	TGTGCCAGCTCACCTGGGACAGGGGTCACCTTGGCCAAAAACATTCAGTACTTC	CASSPGTGVTLAKNIQYF
TRBD2	TRBV11-3	-	TRBJ2-1	TGTGCCAGCAGCTTAGACGGACTAGCGGTAGAGCAGTTCTTC	CASSLDGLAVEQFF
-	TRBV6-5	few	TRBJ2-1	TGTGCCAGCAGTCGAGCTAACAATGAGCAGTTCTTC	CASSRANNEQFF
-	TRBV6-4	many	TRBJ2-6	TGTGCCAGCAGTCCACAGGGTGTAGCTGGGGCCAACGTCCTGACTTTC	CASSPQGVAGANVLTF
TRBD2	TRBV20-1	many	TRBJ2-3	TGCAGTGCTAGCAGCGGGGTTGCGGGGAGCACAGATACGCAGTATTTT	CSASSGVAGSTDTQYF
TRBD2	TRBV20-1	-	TRBJ2-5	TGCAGTGCTAGTCTAGCGGGGAAGACCCAGTACTTC	CSASLAGKTQYF
-	TRBV6-1	few	TRBJ1-5	TGTGCCAGCAGTACCCAGCGGAATCAGCCCCAGCATTTT	CASSTQRNQPQHF
TRBD2	TRBV6-5	-	TRBJ2-5	TGTGCCAGCAGTCCTAGCGGGGGGGCCTACAAAGAGACCCAGTACTTC	CASSPSGGAYKETQYF
TRBD1	TRBV6-5	many	TRBJ2-7	TGTGCCAGCAGTCCCTGGACAGGGGCCCCCCTCGAGCAGTACTTC	CASSPWTGAPLEQYF
-	TRBV2	-	TRBJ2-7	TGTGCCAGCAGTTGGGAGACAGGGAGGGACGAGCAGTACTTC	CASSWETGRDEQYF
-	TRBV7-6	few	TRBJ2-1	TGTGCCAGCAGCTCTGGGGTTGCGCCCTACAATGAGCAGTTCTTC	CASSSGVAPYNEQFF
-	TRBV12-5	-	TRBJ2-5	TGTGCTAGTGGTTTTGGTGAAGAACAGGGGAGGGAAGAGACCCAGTACTTC	CASGFGEEQGREETQYF
-	TRBV12-3/TRBV12-4	few	TRBJ1-1	TGTGCCAGCAGCTATCTGACAGGGAACACTGAAGCTTTCTTT	CASSYLTGNTEAFF
TRBD2	TRBV2	few	TRBJ2-7	TGTGCCAGCAGTGAGGGAGGGACCAATTCCTACGAGCAGTACTTC	CASSEGGTNSYEQYF
-	TRBV2	many	TRBJ1-6	TGTGCCAGCAGTGTATTCCAGAATAATTCACCCCTCCACTTT	CASSVFQNNSPLHF
-	TRBV21-1	-	TRBJ2-3	TGTGCCAGCAGCCTGGGAGCGAGGGGTTCTGATACGCAGTATTTT	CASSLGARGSDTQYF
-	TRBV5-1	many	TRBJ1-4	TGCGCCAGCAGCTTGGAGTCAGCAACTAATGAAAAACTGTTTTTT	CASSLESATNEKLFF
-	TRBV6-5	few	TRBJ1-1	TGTGCCAGCAGGGCAGGCCCGGCTACTGAAGCTTTCTTT	CASRAGPATEAFF
TRBD2	TRBV6-6	many	TRBJ2-1	TGTGCCAGCAGTCCCCAAGCGGGGGAGCAGTTCTTC	CASSPQAGEQFF
-	TRBV6-2/TRBV6-3	many	TRBJ1-5	TGTGCCAGCAGTTACGGTGCGGGTTATAATCAGCCCCAGCATTTT	CASSYGAGYNQPQHF
-	TRBV29-1	few	TRBJ1-1	TGCGGCGCCCTCGGCGGTCGGACTGAAGCTTTCTTT	CGALGGRTEAFF
TRBD1	TRBV6-2/TRBV6-3	many	TRBJ1-1	TGTGCCAGCAGTTACGGACAGGGGGTTTGGACTGGGATGAACACTGAAGCTTTCTTT	CASSYGQGVWTGMNTEAFF
TRBD1	TRBV29-1	many	TRBJ2-7	TGCAGCGCAAGGACAGGGGCAACCTACGAGCAGTACTTC	CSARTGATYEQYF
-	TRBV5-1	many	TRBJ2-7	TGCGCCAGCAGCTTACCGGGACTGGACTACGAGCAGTACTTC	CASSLPGLDYEQYF
-	TRBV5-1	-	TRBJ1-1	TGCGCCTCTGTAGGGGTTCACACTGAAGCTTTCTTT	CASVGVHTEAFF
-	TRBV28	-	TRBJ1-2	TGTGCCAGCAGTTTGGGTGGCGGACACGTCTTCTATGGCTACACCTTC	CASSLGGGHVFYGYTF
TRBD1	TRBV12-5	few	TRBJ1-2	TGTGCTAGTGGTTTGGGCGCCGGGACAGGGGGCTACACCTTC	CASGLGAGTGGYTF
-	TRBV20-1	few	TRBJ2-7	TGCAGTGCTAGAGGGGCACGCGCCTACGAGCAGTACTTC	CSARGARAYEQYF
-	TRBV2	-	TRBJ2-3	TGTGCCAGCAGTGAATATGGTATCTCGATTTCGGATACGCAGTATTTT	CASSEYGISISDTQYF
-	TRBV5-1	many	TRBJ1-6	TGCGCCAGCAGGCTTGAAGTTAATTCACCCCTCCACTTT	CASRLEVNSPLHF
TRBD1	TRBV20-1	-	TRBJ2-5	TGCAGTGCCCCGGCTAGGGGGCTCCAAGAGACCCAGTACTTC	CSAPARGLQETQYF
TRBD2	TRBV3-1	few	TRBJ2-1	TGTGCCAGCAGCCAATTTAGCGGGGATGAGCAGTTCTTC	CASSQFSGDEQFF
-	TRBV21-1	few	TRBJ2-3	TGTGCCAGCAGCAAAGCTCAGGCAGGGAGCACAGATACGCAGTATTTT	CASSKAQAGSTDTQYF
TRBD1	TRBV20-1	many	TRBJ2-5	TGCAGTGCTACCAGCCCGACAGGGGACCAAGAGACCCAGTACTTC	CSATSPTGDQETQYF
TRBD2	TRBV6-2/TRBV6-3	many	TRBJ2-1	TGTGCCAGCAGTTACCTCCGGGGGGGGAGTGAGCAGTTCTTC	CASSYLRGGSEQFF
TRBD2	TRBV29-1	-	TRBJ2-5	TGCAGCGCCGATACTAGCGTCGGGCAAGAGACCCAGTACTTC	CSADTSVGQETQYF
TRBD2	TRBV5-1	many	TRBJ2-5	TGCGCCAGCAGCTGGACTAGCGGGGGAACCCAGTACTTC	CASSWTSGGTQYF
TRBD2	TRBV11-3	few	TRBJ2-3	TGTGCCAGCAGCATGAGCGGGGGGTACACAGATACGCAGTATTTT	CASSMSGGYTDTQYF
-	TRBV4-1	few	TRBJ1-1	TGCGCCAGCAGGACGCCGGACACCTTGAACACTGAAGCTTTCTTT	CASRTPDTLNTEAFF
TRBD1	TRBV6-1	-	TRBJ1-5	TGTGCCAGTACCGGGACAGGGGGCTCTGAGCAGCCCCAGCATTTT	CASTGTGGSEQPQHF
-	TRBV5-1	-	TRBJ1-1	TGCGCCAGCAGCTTAATGTCCGGCCCCACCTCGGGTGAAGCTTTCTTT	CASSLMSGPTSGEAFF
-	TRBV2	many	TRBJ2-4	TGTGCCAGCCAGGACAGGAGGGTTCAGTACTTC	CASQDRRVQYF
-	TRBV6-1	many	TRBJ1-1	TGTGCCAGCAGTATCCGGGGCGACACTGAAGCTTTCTTT	CASSIRGDTEAFF
-	TRBV28	few	TRBJ2-3	TGTGCCAGCAGTTTACTTCCTAGCACAGATACGCAGTATTTT	CASSLLPSTDTQYF
TRBD1	TRBV7-2	few	TRBJ1-2	TGTGCCAGCAGCCTTAAACAGGGGTGGGGCTACACCTTC	CASSLKQGWGYTF
TRBD1	TRBV20-1	few	TRBJ1-5	TGCAGTGCCACTGACAGGGTCCAACTGTGGAGCAATCAGCCCCAGCATTTT	CSATDRVQLWSNQPQHF
-	TRBV24-1	many	TRBJ2-3	TGTGCCACCAGTGTTAAGGACAGATCCACAGATACGCAGTATTTT	CATSVKDRSTDTQYF